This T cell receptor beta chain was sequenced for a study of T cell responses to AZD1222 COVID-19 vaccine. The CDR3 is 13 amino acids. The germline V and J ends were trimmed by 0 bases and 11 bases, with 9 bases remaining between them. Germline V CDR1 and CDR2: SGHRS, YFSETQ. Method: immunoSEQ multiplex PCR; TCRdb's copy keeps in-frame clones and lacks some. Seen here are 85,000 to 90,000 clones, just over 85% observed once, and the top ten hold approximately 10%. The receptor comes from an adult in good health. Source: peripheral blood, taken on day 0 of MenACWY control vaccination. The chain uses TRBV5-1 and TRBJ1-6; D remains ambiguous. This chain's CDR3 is CASSLVGGPPLHF. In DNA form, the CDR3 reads TGCGCCAGCAGCTTGGTGGGAGGACCACCCCTCCACTTT.